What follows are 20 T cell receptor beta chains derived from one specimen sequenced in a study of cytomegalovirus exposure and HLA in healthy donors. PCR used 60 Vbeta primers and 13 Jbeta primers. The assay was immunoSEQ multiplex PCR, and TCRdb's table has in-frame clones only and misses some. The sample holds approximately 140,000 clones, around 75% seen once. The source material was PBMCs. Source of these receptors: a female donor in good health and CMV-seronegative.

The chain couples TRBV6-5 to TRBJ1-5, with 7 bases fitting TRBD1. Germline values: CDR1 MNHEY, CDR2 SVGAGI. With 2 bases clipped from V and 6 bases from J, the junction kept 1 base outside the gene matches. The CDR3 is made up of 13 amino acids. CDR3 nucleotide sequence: TGTGCCAGCAGTTACGACAGGGTTCAGCCCCAGCATTTT. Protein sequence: CASSYDRVQPQHF.

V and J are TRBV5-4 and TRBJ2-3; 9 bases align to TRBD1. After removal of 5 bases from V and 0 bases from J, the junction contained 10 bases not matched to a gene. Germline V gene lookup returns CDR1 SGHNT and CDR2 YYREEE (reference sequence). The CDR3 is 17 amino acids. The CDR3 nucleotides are TGTGCCAGCAGTCCGCCGGGACAGGGAGGTAGCACAGATACGCAGTATTTT. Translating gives CASSPPGQGGSTDTQYF.

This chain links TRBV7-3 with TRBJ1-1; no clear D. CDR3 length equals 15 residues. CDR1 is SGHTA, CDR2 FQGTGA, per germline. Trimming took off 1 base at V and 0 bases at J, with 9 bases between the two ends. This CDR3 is CASSLNPLLNTEAFF. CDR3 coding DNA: TGTGCCAGCAGCTTAAATCCACTCTTGAACACTGAAGCTTTCTTT. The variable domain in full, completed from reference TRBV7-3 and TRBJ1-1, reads GAGVSQTPSNKVTEKGKYVELRCDPISGHTALYWYRQSLGQGPEFLIYFQGTGAADDSGLPNDRFFAVRPEGSVSTLKIQRTERGDSAVYLCASSLNPLLNTEAFFGQGTRLTVV.

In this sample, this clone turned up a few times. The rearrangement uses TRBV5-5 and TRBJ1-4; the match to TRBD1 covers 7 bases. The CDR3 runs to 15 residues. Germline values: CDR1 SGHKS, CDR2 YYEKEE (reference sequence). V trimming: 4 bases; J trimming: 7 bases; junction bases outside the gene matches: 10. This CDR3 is CASSPTDRVGEKLFF. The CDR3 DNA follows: TGTGCCAGCAGCCCCACCGACAGGGTTGGTGAAAAACTGTTTTTT.

The CDR3 is CASYRVPYEQYF. The CDR3 region has the DNA TGTGCCAGCTACAGGGTTCCCTACGAGCAGTACTTC. This sequence joins TRBV2 and TRBJ2-7, with D tentatively TRBD1 (6 bases). The CDR3 is 12 residues long. The germline V gene encodes CDR1 SNHLY and CDR2 FYNNEI. Trimming took 8 bases from V and 2 from J, leaving 10 bases between them.

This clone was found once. Written as DNA, the CDR3 is TGCGCCAGCAGCCGTCCAACCCCAGGGTCCTACGAGCAGTACTTC. Translating gives CASSRPTPGSYEQYF. The chain carries TRBV4-1 and TRBJ2-7, with a possible D match to TRBD1 (5 bases). This CDR3 contains 15 residues. V dropped 4 bases and J dropped 1 base, with 14 bases sitting between them. Per germline, CDR1 MGHRA and CDR2 YSYEKL.

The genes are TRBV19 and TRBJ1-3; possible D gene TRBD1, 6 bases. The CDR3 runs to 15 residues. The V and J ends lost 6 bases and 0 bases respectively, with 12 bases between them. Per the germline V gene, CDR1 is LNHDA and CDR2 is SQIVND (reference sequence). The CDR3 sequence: CASSAGEISGNTIYF. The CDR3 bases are TGTGCCAGTAGCGCAGGGGAGATCTCTGGAAACACCATATATTTT.

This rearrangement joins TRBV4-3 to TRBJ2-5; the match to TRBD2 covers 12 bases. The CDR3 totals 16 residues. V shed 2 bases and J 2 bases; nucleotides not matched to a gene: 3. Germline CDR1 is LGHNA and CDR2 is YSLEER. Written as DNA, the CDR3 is TGCGCCAGCAGCCAACAGACTAGCGGGAGACAAGAGACCCAGTACTTC. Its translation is CASSQQTSGRQETQYF.

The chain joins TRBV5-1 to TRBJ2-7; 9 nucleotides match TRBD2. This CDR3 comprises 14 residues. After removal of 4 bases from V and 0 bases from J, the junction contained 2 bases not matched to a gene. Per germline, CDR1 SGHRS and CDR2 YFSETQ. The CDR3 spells CASSVAGASYEQYF. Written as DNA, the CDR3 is TGCGCCAGCAGCGTAGCGGGGGCCTCCTACGAGCAGTACTTC.

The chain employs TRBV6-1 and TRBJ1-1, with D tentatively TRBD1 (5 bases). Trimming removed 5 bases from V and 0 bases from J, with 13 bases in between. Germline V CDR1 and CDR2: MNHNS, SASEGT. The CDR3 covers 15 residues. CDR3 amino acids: CASSFQTVMNTEAFF. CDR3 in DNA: TGTGCCAGCAGTTTCCAGACAGTCATGAACACTGAAGCTTTCTTT.

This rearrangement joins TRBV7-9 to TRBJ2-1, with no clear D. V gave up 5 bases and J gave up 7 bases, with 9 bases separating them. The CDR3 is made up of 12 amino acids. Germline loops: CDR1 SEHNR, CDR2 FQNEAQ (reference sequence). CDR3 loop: CASSPGWNEQFF. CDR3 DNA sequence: TGTGCCAGCAGCCCCGGGTGGAATGAGCAGTTCTTC.

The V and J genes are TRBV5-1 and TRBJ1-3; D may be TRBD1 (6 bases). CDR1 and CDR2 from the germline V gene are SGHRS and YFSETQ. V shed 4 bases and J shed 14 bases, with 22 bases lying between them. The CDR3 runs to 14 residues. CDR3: CASSTGTTGQVVYF. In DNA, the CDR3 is TGCGCCAGCAGCACTGGGACAACAGGCCAGGTCGTATATTTT.

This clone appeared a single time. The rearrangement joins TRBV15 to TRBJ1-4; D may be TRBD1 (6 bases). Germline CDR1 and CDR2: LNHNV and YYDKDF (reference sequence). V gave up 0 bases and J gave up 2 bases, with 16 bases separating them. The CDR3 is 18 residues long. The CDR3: CATSRDPTGQYTNEKLFF. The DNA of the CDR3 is TGTGCCACCAGCAGAGATCCAACTGGACAGTACACTAATGAAAAACTGTTTTTT.

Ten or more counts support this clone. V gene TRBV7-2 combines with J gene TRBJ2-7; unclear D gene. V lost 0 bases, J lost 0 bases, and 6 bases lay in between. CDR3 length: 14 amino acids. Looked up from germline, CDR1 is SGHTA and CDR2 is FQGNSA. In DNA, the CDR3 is TGTGCCAGCAGCTTAGCCAGAAGCTCCTACGAGCAGTACTTC. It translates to CASSLARSSYEQYF.

The CDR3 DNA sequence: TGTGCCAGCAGATTCCCCGGTGAAAAACTGTTTTTT. It translates to CASRFPGEKLFF. This chain joins TRBV2 and TRBJ1-4; D is ambiguous. Trimming cost V 6 bases and J 7 bases, with 9 bases left between them. Germline lookup yields CDR1 SNHLY and CDR2 FYNNEI. CDR3 length: 12 residues.

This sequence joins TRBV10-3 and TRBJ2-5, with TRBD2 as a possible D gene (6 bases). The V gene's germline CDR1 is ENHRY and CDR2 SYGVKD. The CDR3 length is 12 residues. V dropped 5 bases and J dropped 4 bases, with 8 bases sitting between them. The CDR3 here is CAISNGRETQYF. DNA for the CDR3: TGTGCCATCAGTAACGGGAGAGAGACCCAGTACTTC.

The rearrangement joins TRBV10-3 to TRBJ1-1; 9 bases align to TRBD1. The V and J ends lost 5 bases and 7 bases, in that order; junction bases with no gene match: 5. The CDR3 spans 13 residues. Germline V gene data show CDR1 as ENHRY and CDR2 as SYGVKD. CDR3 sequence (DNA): TGTGCCATCAGTCCGGGACAGGGAGGTGAAGCTTTCTTT. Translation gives CAISPGQGGEAFF.

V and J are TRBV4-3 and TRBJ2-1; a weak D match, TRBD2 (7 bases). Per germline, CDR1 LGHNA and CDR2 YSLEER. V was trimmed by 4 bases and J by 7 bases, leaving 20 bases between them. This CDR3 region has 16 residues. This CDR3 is CASSLRGGPRRNEQFF. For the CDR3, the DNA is TGCGCCAGCAGCCTCAGGGGAGGGCCCCGCAGGAATGAGCAGTTCTTC.

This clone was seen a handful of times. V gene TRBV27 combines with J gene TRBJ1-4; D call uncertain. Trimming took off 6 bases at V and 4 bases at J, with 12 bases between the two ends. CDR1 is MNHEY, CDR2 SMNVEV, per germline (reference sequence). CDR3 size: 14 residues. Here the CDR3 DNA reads TGTGCCAGCAGCCTCGGGAAGGGTAATGAAAAACTGTTTTTT. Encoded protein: CASSLGKGNEKLFF.

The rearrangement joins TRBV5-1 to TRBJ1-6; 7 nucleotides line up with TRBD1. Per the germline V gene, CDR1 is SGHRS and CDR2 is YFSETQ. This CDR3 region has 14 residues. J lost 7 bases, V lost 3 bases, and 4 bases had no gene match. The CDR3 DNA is TGCGCCAGCAGCTCCGGGACAGTAAATTCACCCCTCCACTTT. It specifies CASSSGTVNSPLHF.